The sample holds one count of the clone carrying this TCR beta chain. This sample stems from a study of blood T cell repertoires in COVID-19. Study-wide background: Sources were T cells, B-cell-depleted T cells, or PBMCs; the material itself was cDNA or gDNA.

Clones were read by immunoSEQ multiplex PCR, and TCRdb kept only the in-frame ones, dropping some. The sample holds around 170,000 clones, around 82% seen once. Germline V lookup: CDR1 MDHEN, CDR2 SYDVKM. The CDR3 is 11 amino acids. The germline V and J ends were trimmed by 5 bases and 8 bases, with 9 bases remaining between them. The chain uses TRBV28 and TRBJ1-2; tentative D call: TRBD1 (5 bases). Sequencing input: peripheral blood. The TCR originated in a man between 18 and 29 years old with active or convalescent COVID-19. CDR3 nucleotides: TGTGCCAGCAGTAATAGGGGCGGCTACACCTTC. Protein sequence: CASSNRGGYTF.